Shown below are 17 T cell receptor beta chains from a single sample sequenced in a study of OX40 agonist ivuxolimab in advanced cancers. TCRdb keeps only in-frame clones here, not all; method: immunoSEQ multiplex PCR. The table includes 75,000 to 100,000 clones, 86% detected once. This sample comprised CD4+ or CD8+ T cells sorted from blood, obtained in a trial of the OX40 agonist ivuxolimab. These receptors came from an adult with an advanced solid tumor such as melanoma, head and neck, liver or kidney cancer.

This chain uses TRBV7-6 with TRBJ2-7, with 13 bases matching TRBD2. The germline gives CDR1 SGHVS, CDR2 FNYEAQ. The CDR3 is 16 amino acids. With V trimmed by 4 bases and J by 4 bases, 7 bases remained unmatched. The DNA of the CDR3 is TGTGCCAGCAGCTCAGGACTAGCGGGAGTAGGGTACGAGCAGTACTTC. Translated, it gives CASSSGLAGVGYEQYF.

The chain carries TRBV6-1 and TRBJ2-2; the D gene is possibly TRBD2 (5 bases). Germline CDR1 reads MNHNS; CDR2 reads SASEGT. V was clipped by 2 bases and J by 2 bases, with 12 bases between them. The length of the CDR3 is 16 residues. CDR3 region: CASSEHPGLNTGELFF. In nucleotides, the CDR3 is TGTGCCAGCAGTGAACATCCTGGACTCAACACCGGGGAGCTGTTTTTT.

The chain joins TRBV5-5 to TRBJ1-5, with a tentative D call TRBD1 (6 bases). This CDR3 region has 14 residues. Trimming took 0 bases from V and 12 from J, leaving 16 bases between them. The V gene's germline CDR1 is SGHKS and CDR2 YYEKEE (reference sequence). For the CDR3, the DNA is TGTGCCAGCAGCTTGGCCGGGACGCTGGGACACCAGCATTTT. It encodes CASSLAGTLGHQHF. The full variable domain, with the rest looked up from reference TRBV5-5 and TRBJ1-5, is DAGVTQSPTHLIKTRGQQVTLRCSPISGHKSVSWYQQVLGQGPQFIFQYYEKEERGRGNFPDRFSARQFPNYSSELNVNALLLGDSALYLCASSLAGTLGHQHFGDGTRLSIL.

This chain connects TRBV2 to TRBJ2-2, with 12 nucleotides matching TRBD2. The CDR3 sequence is 14 residues long. Germline V gene lookup returns CDR1 SNHLY and CDR2 FYNNEI. Trimming at V came to 7 bases and at J to 4 bases, leaving 1 base not matched to a gene. CDR3 residues: CASKGLAGTGELFF. The CDR3 DNA reads as TGTGCCAGCAAGGGACTAGCGGGCACCGGGGAGCTGTTTTTT.

The V call is TRBV15, the J call TRBJ1-5; no firm D call. The CDR3 has 13 amino acids. The V and J ends lost 4 bases and 5 bases respectively, with 9 bases between them. Germline values: CDR1 LNHNV, CDR2 YYDKDF (reference sequence). Written as DNA, the CDR3 is TGTGCCACCAGCAACAGTGGGTATCAGCCCCAGCATTTT. Its protein product is CATSNSGYQPQHF.

The CDR3 protein is CASRGRFGYTF. CDR3 bases: TGTGCCAGCAGGGGACGCTTTGGCTACACCTTC. V and J are TRBV9 and TRBJ1-2, with D possibly being TRBD1 (5 bases). The V end lost 5 bases, the J end lost 7 bases, and 9 bases lay between the germline ends. Germline CDR1 SGDLS, CDR2 YYNGEE. CDR3 length equals 11 residues.

This chain connects TRBV18 to TRBJ2-3; D unresolved. The CDR3 covers 15 residues. The germline V and J ends were trimmed by 0 bases and 6 bases, with 13 bases remaining between them. Germline assignment: CDR1 KGHSH and CDR2 LQKENI. This CDR3 reads CASSPPGSAADTQYF. CDR3 in DNA: TGTGCCAGCTCACCACCGGGATCGGCGGCGGATACGCAGTATTTT.

The genes are TRBV7-9 and TRBJ1-2; TRBD1 is a possible D gene (6 bases). Germline V lookup: CDR1 SEHNR, CDR2 FQNEAQ (reference sequence). Trimming took off 4 bases at V and 5 bases at J, with 17 bases between the two ends. The CDR3 covers 15 residues. This CDR3 is CASSSRQAAEYGYTF. CDR3 nucleotide sequence: TGTGCCAGCAGCTCCAGACAGGCGGCTGAGTATGGCTACACCTTC.

For the CDR3, the DNA is TGTGCCAGCAGCTTAACGTCGGACTCCTACAATGAGCAGTTCTTC. Its protein is CASSLTSDSYNEQFF. The chain recombines TRBV7-3 with TRBJ2-1; D is unclear. Germline CDR1 and CDR2: SGHTA and FQGTGA. V shed 0 bases and J shed 0 bases, with 6 bases lying between them. The CDR3 contains 15 residues.

This clone is a singleton in its sample. CDR3 residues: CASRITTQSYNEQFF. CDR3 in DNA: TGTGCCAGCAGAATTACCACACAATCCTACAATGAGCAGTTCTTC. The V call is TRBV6-5, the J call TRBJ2-1; no clear D. The CDR3 is made up of 15 amino acids. The germline gives CDR1 MNHEY, CDR2 SVGAGI. Trimming pared 6 bases from V and 1 base from J, leaving 13 bases between.

The chain combines TRBV2 with TRBJ2-3; possible D gene TRBD1, 8 bases. CDR3 length: 15 residues. With 8 bases removed from V and 2 bases from J, the gap between germline ends came to 17 bases. Germline CDR1 is SNHLY and CDR2 is FYNNEI. The CDR3 DNA reads TGTGCCAGCGCGGGGGTGGGACAGGCCACAGATACGCAGTATTTT. Protein: CASAGVGQATDTQYF.

The genes are TRBV18 and TRBJ2-2; D is unclear. This CDR3 is 14 amino acids long. V was trimmed by 6 bases and J by 4 bases, leaving 12 bases between them. In germline, CDR1 is KGHSH, CDR2 LQKENI. CDR3 sequence reads: CASSSLVVTGELFF. Written as DNA, the CDR3 is TGTGCCAGCTCCTCTCTAGTAGTCACCGGGGAGCTGTTTTTT. The full variable domain, completed using reference TRBV18 and TRBJ2-2, is NAGVMQNPRHLVRRRGQEARLRCSPMKGHSHVYWYRQLPEEGLKFMVYLQKENIIDESGMPKERFSAEFPKEGPSILRIQQVVRGDSAAYFCASSSLVVTGELFFGEGSRLTVL.

This sequence joins TRBV20-1 and TRBJ2-1; D call uncertain. The V and J ends lost 5 bases and 8 bases respectively, with 10 bases between them. Germline V gene sequence: CDR1 DFQATT, CDR2 SNEGSKA (reference sequence). The length of the CDR3 is 11 residues. This chain's CDR3 is CSAPYYDEQFF. The CDR3 DNA reads as TGCAGTGCTCCATATTACGATGAGCAGTTCTTC.

V usage is TRBV2 and J usage is TRBJ1-1; 7 positions match TRBD1. The CDR3 covers 15 residues. Germline V gene data show CDR1 as SNHLY and CDR2 as FYNNEI. V shed 4 bases, J shed 4 bases, and the junction held 9 bases outside the gene matches. The CDR3 spells CASSVMGQLSTEAFF. CDR3 DNA sequence: TGTGCCAGCAGTGTCATGGGACAGTTGAGCACTGAAGCTTTCTTT.

This clone qualifies as medium-sized (0.01 to 0.1%). The gene calls are TRBV16 and TRBJ1-1; TRBD1 is a possible D gene (5 bases). V lost 4 bases and J 4 bases, leaving 16 bases between the germline ends. The CDR3 is 15 amino acids. Germline V gene sequence: CDR1 KGHSY, CDR2 FQNENV. CDR3 loop: CASSPEPAGGTEAFF. The CDR3 coding sequence is TGTGCCAGCAGCCCCGAGCCCGCCGGGGGCACTGAAGCTTTCTTT.

The chain carries TRBV6-6 and TRBJ2-3; maybe TRBD1 (6 bases). The CDR3 totals 11 residues. V was pared by 11 bases and J by 4 bases, with 10 bases between. CDR1 is MNHNY, CDR2 SVGAGI, per germline (reference sequence). The CDR3 DNA follows: TGTGCCGTACAGGGCTCAGATACGCAGTATTTT. Residues: CAVQGSDTQYF.

This clone has more than one count but fewer than ten. The chain has TRBV6-1 and TRBJ1-2; the D gene is possibly TRBD1 (6 bases). CDR1 is MNHNS and CDR2 is SASEGT in the germline V gene. The CDR3 is 12 amino acids. Trimming took off 3 bases at V and 4 bases at J, with 6 bases between the two ends. The CDR3 loop reads CASSDRGYGYTF. CDR3 sequence (DNA): TGTGCCAGCAGTGACAGGGGCTATGGCTACACCTTC.